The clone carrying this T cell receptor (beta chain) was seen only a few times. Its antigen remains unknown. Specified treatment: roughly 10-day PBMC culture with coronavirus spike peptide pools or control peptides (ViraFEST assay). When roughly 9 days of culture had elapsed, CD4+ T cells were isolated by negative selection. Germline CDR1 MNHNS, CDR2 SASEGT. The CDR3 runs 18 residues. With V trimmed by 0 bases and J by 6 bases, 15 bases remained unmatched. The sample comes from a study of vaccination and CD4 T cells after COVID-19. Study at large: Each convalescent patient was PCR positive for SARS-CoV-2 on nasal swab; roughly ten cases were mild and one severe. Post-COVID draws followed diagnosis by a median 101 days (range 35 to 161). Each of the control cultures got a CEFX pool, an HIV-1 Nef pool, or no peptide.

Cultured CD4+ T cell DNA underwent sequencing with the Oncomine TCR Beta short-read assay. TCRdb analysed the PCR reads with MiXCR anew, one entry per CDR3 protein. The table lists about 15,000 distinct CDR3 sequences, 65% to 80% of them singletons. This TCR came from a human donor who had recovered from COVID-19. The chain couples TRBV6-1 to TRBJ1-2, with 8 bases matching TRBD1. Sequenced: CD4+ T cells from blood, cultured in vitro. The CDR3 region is CASSEALRGRGLFNGYTF. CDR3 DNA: TGTGCCAGCAGTGAAGCGCTTCGTGGCAGGGGGCTTTTCAATGGCTACACCTTC.